This T cell receptor (beta chain) emerged from a study of blood T cells in healthy people across ages. Whole-study findings and limits: When set beside aged donors, long-lived donors presented more naive CD4+ cells and higher diversity.

A minimum of 6.5 million PBMCs was isolated per sample. This clonotype has at least ten counts. Its antigen is currently unknown. A J-beta primer mix and a sample-barcoded 5' primer were used in a second PCR of about 7 to 11 cycles. TCRdb called the 5' RACE reads again in MiXCR, with one record for every CDR3 protein. The sample lists over 600,000 distinct CDR3 sequences, approximately 21% occurring once. Trimming took 4 bases from V and 2 from J, leaving 14 bases between them. This CDR3 region has 15 residues. Germline V CDR1 and CDR2: MGHDK, SYGVNS. The clonotype comes from a man aged 65 to 85 in good health. The sequenced sample was blood. This chain joins TRBV25-1 and TRBJ2-5; TRBD1 might be the D (7 bases). CDR3 sequence reads: CASSAAGQSQETQYF. The CDR3 region has the DNA TGTGCCAGCAGTGCCGCGGGACAGAGTCAAGAGACCCAGTACTTC.